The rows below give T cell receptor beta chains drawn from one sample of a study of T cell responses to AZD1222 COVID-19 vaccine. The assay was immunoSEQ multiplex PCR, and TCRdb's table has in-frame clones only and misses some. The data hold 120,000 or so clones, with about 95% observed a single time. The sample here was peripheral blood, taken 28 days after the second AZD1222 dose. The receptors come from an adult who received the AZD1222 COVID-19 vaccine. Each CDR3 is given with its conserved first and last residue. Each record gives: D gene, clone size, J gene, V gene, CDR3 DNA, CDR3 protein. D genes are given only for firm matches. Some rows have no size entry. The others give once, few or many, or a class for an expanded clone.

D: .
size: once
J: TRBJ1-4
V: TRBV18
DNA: TGTGCCAGCTCACCAGGGTTTGCTAATGAAAAACTGTTTTTT
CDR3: CASSPGFANEKLFF

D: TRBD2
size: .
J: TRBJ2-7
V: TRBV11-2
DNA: TGTGCCAGCAGCGCCGGACTAGCGGGAGTGGGCTACGAGCAGTACTTC
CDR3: CASSAGLAGVGYEQYF

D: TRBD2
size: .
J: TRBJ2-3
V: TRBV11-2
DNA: TGTGCCAGCAGCTTACCTCTTGCCCGACTAGCGGGAGATTCAGATACGCAGTATTTT
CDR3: CASSLPLARLAGDSDTQYF

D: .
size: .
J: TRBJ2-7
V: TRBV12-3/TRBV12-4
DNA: TGTGCCAGCAGTCCCCCGGGCTACGAGCAGTACTTC
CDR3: CASSPPGYEQYF

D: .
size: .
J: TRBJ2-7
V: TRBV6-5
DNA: TGTGCCAGCACCCCGCAGGGTGAGCTCGAGCAGTACTTC
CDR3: CASTPQGELEQYF

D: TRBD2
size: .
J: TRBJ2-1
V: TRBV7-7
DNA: TGTGCCAGCAGCTCAGCGGGACTAGCGGTATACAATGAGCAGTTCTTC
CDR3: CASSSAGLAVYNEQFF

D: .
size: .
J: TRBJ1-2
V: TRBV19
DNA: TGTGCCAGTAGTTCGGGCACCTGGGCTGGCTACACCTTC
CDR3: CASSSGTWAGYTF

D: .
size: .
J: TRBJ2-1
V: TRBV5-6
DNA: TGTGCCAGCAGCTTGGGTAGGATCGAGTTCTTC
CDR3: CASSLGRIEFF

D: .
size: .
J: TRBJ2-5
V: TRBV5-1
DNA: TGCGCCAGCAGCTTGGCCGGACCCCCAACGGTCCAGTACTTC
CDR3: CASSLAGPPTVQYF

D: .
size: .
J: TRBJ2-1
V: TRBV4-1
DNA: TGCGCCAGCAGCCAAGGAAAGGCAAATGAGCAGTTCTTC
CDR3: CASSQGKANEQFF

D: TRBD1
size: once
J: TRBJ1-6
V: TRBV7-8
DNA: TGTGCCAGCATCTCTTCCGGGACAGGCGGAATGTCACCCCTCCACTTT
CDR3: CASISSGTGGMSPLHF

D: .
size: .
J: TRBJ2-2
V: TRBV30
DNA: TGTGCCTGGAGTGTCCCAGGGGATTGGCCCGGGGAGCTGTTTTTT
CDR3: CAWSVPGDWPGELFF

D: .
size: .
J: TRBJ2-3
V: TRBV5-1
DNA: TGCGCCAGCAGCTTGGGAATTTTTGGAACAGATACGCAGTATTTT
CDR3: CASSLGIFGTDTQYF

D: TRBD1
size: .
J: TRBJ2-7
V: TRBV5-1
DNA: TGCGCCAGCAGGAAGACAGGGCTGCACTACGAGCAGTACTTC
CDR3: CASRKTGLHYEQYF

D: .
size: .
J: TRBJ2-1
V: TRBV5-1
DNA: TGCGCCAGCAGCTTGGCCGCAAGGGTCAATGAGCAGTTCTTC
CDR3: CASSLAARVNEQFF

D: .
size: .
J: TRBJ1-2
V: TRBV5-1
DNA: TGCGCCAGCAGCTTGGCTGGGGGGACTCGAGAAGGCTACACCTTC
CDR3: CASSLAGGTREGYTF

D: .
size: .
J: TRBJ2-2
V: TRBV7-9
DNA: TGTGCCAGCAGCTTAAAGGGTACGGGACTGAACACCGGGGAGCTGTTTTTT
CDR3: CASSLKGTGLNTGELFF

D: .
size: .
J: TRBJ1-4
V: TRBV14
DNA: TGTGCCAGCAGCCAGGGGGACGCTAATGAAAAACTGTTTTTT
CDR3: CASSQGDANEKLFF

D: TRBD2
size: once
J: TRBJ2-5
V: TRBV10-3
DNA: TGTGCCATCAGTGAGATACCCACTAGCGGGGACCAAGAGACCCAGTACTTC
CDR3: CAISEIPTSGDQETQYF

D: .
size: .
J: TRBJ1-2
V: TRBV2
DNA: TGTGCCAGCAGCTCGACATTGGTGGGCTACACCTTC
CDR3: CASSSTLVGYTF

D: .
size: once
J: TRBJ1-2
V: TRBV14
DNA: TGTGCCAGCAGCCAAGTGGGTGAGAGTAGCTACACCTTC
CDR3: CASSQVGESSYTF

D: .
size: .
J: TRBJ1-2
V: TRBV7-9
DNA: TGTGCCAGCAGCCAAAATAGAAGGAATGGCTACACCTTC
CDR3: CASSQNRRNGYTF

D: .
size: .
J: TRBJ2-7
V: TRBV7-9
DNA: TGTGCCAGCAGTCCCGACCTCAGCTCCTACGAGCAGTACTTC
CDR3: CASSPDLSSYEQYF

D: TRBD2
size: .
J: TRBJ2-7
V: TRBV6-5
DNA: TGTGCCAGCAGGGAGCGGGGCTATAGCTCCTACGAGCAGTACTTC
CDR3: CASRERGYSSYEQYF

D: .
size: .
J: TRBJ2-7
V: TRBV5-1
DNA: TGCGCCAGCAGGCCAGGGGCTTCCTACGAGCAGTACTTC
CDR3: CASRPGASYEQYF

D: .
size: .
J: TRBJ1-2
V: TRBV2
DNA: TGTGCCAGTAAACCCGGGACGGCTGTCTATGGCTACACCTTC
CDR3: CASKPGTAVYGYTF

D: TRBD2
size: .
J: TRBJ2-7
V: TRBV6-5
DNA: TGTGCCAGCGGGAGGCGGGGGGACCTCTACGAGCAGTACTTC
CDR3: CASGRRGDLYEQYF

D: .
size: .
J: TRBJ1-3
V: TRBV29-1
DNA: TGCAGCGTTGAGATGGGGTCTGGAAACACCATATATTTT
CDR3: CSVEMGSGNTIYF

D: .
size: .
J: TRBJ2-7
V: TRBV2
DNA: TGTGCCAGCAGTCAGTTATACGAGCAGTACTTC
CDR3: CASSQLYEQYF

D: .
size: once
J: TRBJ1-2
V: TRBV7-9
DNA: TGTGCCAGCAGCGGTCCGCATGGCTACACCTTC
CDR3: CASSGPHGYTF

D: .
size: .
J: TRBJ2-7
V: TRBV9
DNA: TGTGCCAGCAGCGGAGGCTTGGGGACCTCCTACGAGCAGTACTTC
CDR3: CASSGGLGTSYEQYF

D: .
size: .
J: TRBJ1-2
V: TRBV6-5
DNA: TGTGCCAGCAGTTACTCGAGGACCAGCTCCTATGGCTACACCTTC
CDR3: CASSYSRTSSYGYTF

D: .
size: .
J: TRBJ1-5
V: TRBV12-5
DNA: TGTGCTAGTGGTTTGTTCGAGAATCAGCCCCAGCATTTT
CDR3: CASGLFENQPQHF

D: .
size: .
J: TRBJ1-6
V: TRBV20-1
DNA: TGCGGACACATAAATTCACCCCTCCACTTT
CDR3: CGHINSPLHF

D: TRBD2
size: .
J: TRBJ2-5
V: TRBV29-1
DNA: TGCAGCGTTGAGGGGGGGTTCTCCGGAGAGACCCAGTACTTC
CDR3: CSVEGGFSGETQYF

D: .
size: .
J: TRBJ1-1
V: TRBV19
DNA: TGTGCCAGTTTCTATCGGGGGCACACTGAAGCTTTCTTT
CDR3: CASFYRGHTEAFF

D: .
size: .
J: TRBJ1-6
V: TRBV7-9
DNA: TGTGCCAGCACCTTAACCTATCGTAGACAACGAAGGTCACCCCTCCACTTT
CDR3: CASTLTYRRQRRSPLHF

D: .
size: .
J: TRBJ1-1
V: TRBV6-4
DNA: TGTGCCAGCAGTGACTCTTTGGGCGGAACTGAAGCTTTCTTT
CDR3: CASSDSLGGTEAFF

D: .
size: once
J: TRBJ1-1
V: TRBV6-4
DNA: TGTGCCAGCAGTGGTCAGGGGACCGACACTGAAGCTTTCTTT
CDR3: CASSGQGTDTEAFF

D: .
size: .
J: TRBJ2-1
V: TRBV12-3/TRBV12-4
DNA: TGTGCCAGCACCCCAGGGCATGAGCAGTTCTTC
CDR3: CASTPGHEQFF

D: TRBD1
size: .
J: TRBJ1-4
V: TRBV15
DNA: TGTGCCACCAGCAGTGAGACAGGGGCGGATGAAAAACTGTTTTTT
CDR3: CATSSETGADEKLFF

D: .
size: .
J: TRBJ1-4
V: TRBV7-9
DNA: TGTGCCAGCAGCTGGACCAAGACAGAGCCTGAAAAACTGTTTTTT
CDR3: CASSWTKTEPEKLFF